A single sample is the source of the 9 T cell receptor beta chains below, sequenced in a study of blood T cell repertoires in COVID-19. The protocol was immunoSEQ multiplex PCR, while the TCRdb copy is restricted to in-frame clones and leaves out a portion. There are around 76,000 clones in the sample; about 85% occur only once, and about 4.6% lies in the top ten. Sequenced input: peripheral blood. The receptor set was obtained from a man older than 75 with acute or convalescent COVID-19.

The chain recombines TRBV6-6 with TRBJ1-1; possible D gene TRBD1, 6 bases. CDR3 length: 14 amino acids. Trimming shortened V by 0 bases and J by 2 bases, and 7 bases separated the two germline ends. Germline lookup yields CDR1 MNHNY and CDR2 SVGAGI (reference sequence). The CDR3 coding sequence is TGTGCCAGCAGTTACTCAGGGGGAAACACTGAAGCTTTCTTT. Its translation: CASSYSGGNTEAFF.

The J gene is TRBJ2-5, the V gene TRBV11-2, with 8 bases aligning to TRBD1. V trimming: 4 bases; J trimming: 5 bases; junction bases outside the gene matches: 9. CDR3 size: 15 residues. Germline CDR1 is SGHAT and CDR2 is FQNNGV. The CDR3 loop reads CASSSPAGGRETQYF. CDR3 sequence (DNA): TGTGCCAGCAGCTCCCCCGCAGGGGGCCGGGAGACCCAGTACTTC.

This chain uses TRBV7-8 with TRBJ1-6, with D possibly TRBD1 on 6 matching bases. With 5 bases removed from V and 9 bases from J, the gap between germline ends came to 14 bases. Germline loops: CDR1 SGHVS, CDR2 FQNEAQ. The CDR3 covers 14 residues. The CDR3 coding sequence is TGTGCCAGCAGCGCGGACAGCCCAGTTTCACCCCTCCACTTT. This codes for CASSADSPVSPLHF.

The chain recombines TRBV9 with TRBJ2-2; D might be TRBD1 (6 bases). Germline V gives CDR1 SGDLS, CDR2 YYNGEE. This CDR3 is 15 amino acids long. Trimming took 4 bases from V and 0 from J, leaving 10 bases between them. CDR3 DNA: TGTGCCAGCAGCACGACAGGAACGAACACCGGGGAGCTGTTTTTT. This sequence encodes CASSTTGTNTGELFF.

V gene TRBV5-1 combines with J gene TRBJ1-2; a weak D match, TRBD1 (5 bases). This CDR3 has 16 residues. Trimming removed 4 bases at V and 4 bases at J, with 20 bases between. Per the germline V gene, CDR1 is SGHRS and CDR2 is YFSETQ. The CDR3 loop reads CASSPDGGALGYGYTF. The CDR3 coding sequence is TGCGCCAGCAGCCCCGACGGAGGGGCCCTCGGCTATGGCTACACCTTC.

The table lists this clone with a few counts. The chain carries TRBV18 and TRBJ2-7; 12 bases line up with TRBD2. This CDR3 region has 15 residues. The V segment lost 5 bases and the J segment 6 bases; nucleotides outside the gene matches: 8. Germline V gene lookup returns CDR1 KGHSH and CDR2 LQKENI. CDR3 sequence: CASSSRLAGGSEQYF. DNA for the CDR3: TGTGCCAGCTCATCCCGCCTAGCGGGAGGGAGCGAGCAGTACTTC.

The chain couples TRBV9 to TRBJ1-2, with 7 bases that match TRBD1. Germline V lookup: CDR1 SGDLS, CDR2 YYNGEE. The CDR3 length is 15 residues. J was trimmed by 5 bases and V by 3 bases; bases with no gene match: 10. In DNA, the CDR3 is TGTGCCAGCAGCGAGGGGCCGACAGGGAATTATGGCTACACCTTC. It yields the protein CASSEGPTGNYGYTF.

This chain joins TRBV9 and TRBJ2-2, with 9 nucleotides matching TRBD2. In germline, CDR1 is SGDLS, CDR2 YYNGEE. The V gene end was trimmed by 1 base and the J gene end by 4 bases; junction bases not matched to a gene: 2. CDR3 length equals 15 residues. The CDR3 region is CASSVLAGTTGELFF. Here the CDR3 DNA reads TGTGCCAGCAGCGTACTAGCGGGGACCACCGGGGAGCTGTTTTTT.

This clone was seen a few times. This chain uses TRBV3-1 (or the pseudogene TRBV3-2) with TRBJ1-2; D is perhaps TRBD1 (6 bases). The ends were cut back, 1 base at V and 4 bases at J, with 16 bases in the middle. Germline values: CDR1 LGHDT, CDR2 YNNKEL (reference sequence). The CDR3 sequence is 16 residues long. CDR3 region: CASSQARGGWGYGYTF. Written as DNA, the CDR3 is TGTGCCAGCAGCCAAGCCCGAGGGGGATGGGGCTATGGCTACACCTTC.